The TCR beta chain under discussion was sequenced for a study of T-cell reconstitution after alpha-beta-depleted transplantation in children. V dropped 4 bases and J dropped 7; count of bases not matched to a gene: 16. Germline V CDR1 and CDR2: DFQATT, SNEGSKA (reference sequence). The CDR3 has 16 amino acids. As it was prepared, the TCRbeta library received unique molecular identifiers. MiXCR was run by TCRdb on the PCR reads, yielding one entry per CDR3 protein. In the table there are 250,000 to 350,000 distinct CDR3 sequences, 9.5% to 10% of which are singletons. The chain uses TRBV20-1 and TRBJ2-3; 8 bases are a match to TRBD2. Specimen: PBMCs from the stem cell graft donor, collected from the stem cell graft. The origin of this receptor is a human donor who donated a stem cell graft to a child with SCID. Written as DNA, the CDR3 is TGCAGTGCTATTCCCTTTTCTCGGGGGGGCAAACATACGCAGTATTTT. Protein sequence: CSAIPFSRGGKHTQYF.